The present T cell receptor beta chain was sequenced within a study of blood T cell repertoires in COVID-19. Profiled with immunoSEQ multiplex PCR; TCRdb holds only in-frame clones, not every one. The profile covers 55,000 to 95,000 clones, with roughly 76% appearing a single time and 20% taken by the ten largest. The germline V gene has CDR1 SGDLS and CDR2 YYNGEE. The CDR3 consists of 14 residues. V was pared by 0 bases and J by 3 bases, with 8 bases between. The TCR was taken from a woman in her sixties or seventies with acute or convalescent COVID-19. The gene calls are TRBV9 and TRBJ2-3; D is unresolved. Input material: peripheral blood. The CDR3 here is CASSVASSTDTQYF. DNA of the CDR3: TGTGCCAGCAGCGTAGCGAGTTCGACAGATACGCAGTATTTT. Full variable domain (outside the CDR3, taken from reference TRBV9 and TRBJ2-3): DSGVTQTPKHLITATGQRVTLRCSPRSGDLSVYWYQQSLDQGLQFLIQYYNGEERAKGNILERFSAQQFPDLHSELNLSSLELGDSALYFCASSVASSTDTQYFGPGTRLTVL.